Sequencing of this T cell receptor beta chain was carried out in a study of control samples from healthy donors and cancer patients. Profiled with immunoSEQ multiplex PCR; TCRdb holds only in-frame clones, not every one. The top ten hold approximately 10% of the sample, which has 18,000 or so clones, around 83% seen once. Sequencing was done on a sample of PBMCs. The sequence came from a woman between 65 and 79 years old with colorectal cancer.

The CDR3 loop reads CASGRQGNQPQHF. Written as DNA, the CDR3 is TGTGCCAGTGGAAGGCAGGGGAACCAGCCCCAGCATTTT. The chain links TRBV19 to TRBJ1-5; D is possibly TRBD1 (6 bases). V was trimmed by 8 bases and J by 7 bases, leaving 15 bases between them. Germline-derived CDR1 and CDR2 are LNHDA and SQIVND (reference sequence). There are 13 residues in the CDR3.